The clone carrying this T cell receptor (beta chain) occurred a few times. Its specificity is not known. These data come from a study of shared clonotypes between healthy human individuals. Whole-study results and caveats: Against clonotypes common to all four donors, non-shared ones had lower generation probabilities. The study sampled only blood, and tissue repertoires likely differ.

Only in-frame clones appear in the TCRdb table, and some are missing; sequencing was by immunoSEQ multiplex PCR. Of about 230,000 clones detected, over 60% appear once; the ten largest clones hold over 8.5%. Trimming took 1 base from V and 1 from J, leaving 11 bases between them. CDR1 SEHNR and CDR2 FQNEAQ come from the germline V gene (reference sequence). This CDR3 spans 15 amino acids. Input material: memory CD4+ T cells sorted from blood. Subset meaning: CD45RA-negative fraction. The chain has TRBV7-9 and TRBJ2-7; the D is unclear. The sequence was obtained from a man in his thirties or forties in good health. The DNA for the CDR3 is TGTGCCAGCAGCTTAGGTGACATGGGGTCCTACGAGCAGTACTTC. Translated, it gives CASSLGDMGSYEQYF.